The 18 T cell receptor beta chains below were found in one sample sequenced in a study of patients and donors after allogeneic stem cell transplantation. One entry per CDR3 protein, called by TCRdb with MiXCR from the RT-PCR reads. The sample lists roughly 200,000 distinct CDR3 sequences; around 40% were seen once. The material sequenced was blood, either unsorted or a sorted T cell fraction (not recorded which). These receptors all come from a human donor who was either an allogeneic HSCT recipient or a stem cell or donor lymphocyte infusion donor (not recorded which). It is not recorded whose cells these are; they may come from a transplant donor.

The J gene is TRBJ2-3, the V gene TRBV10-3; D may be TRBD2 (5 bases). V lost 4 bases to trimming and J lost 3 bases, with 8 bases between them. The CDR3 is 13 amino acids. CDR1 and CDR2 from the germline V gene are ENHRY and SYGVKD. The CDR3 here is CAISGGLTDTQYF. The CDR3 DNA reads TGTGCCATCAGTGGAGGACTTACAGATACGCAGTATTTT.

The chain employs TRBV29-1 and TRBJ2-2, with D unresolved. The CDR3 is 13 amino acids. Germline CDR1 is SQVTM and CDR2 is ANQGSEA. V shed 3 bases and J shed 2 bases, with 7 bases lying between them. CDR3: CSVDSANTGELFF. CDR3 nucleotide sequence: TGCAGCGTTGATTCTGCCAACACCGGGGAGCTGTTTTTT.

The gene calls are TRBV6-1 and TRBJ1-6; 12 positions match TRBD1. There are 19 residues in the CDR3. J was trimmed by 6 bases and V by 2 bases; bases with no gene match: 11. CDR1 is MNHNS and CDR2 is SASEGT in the germline V gene. CDR3 amino acids: CASSERAGTGGRSNSPLHF. The CDR3, as DNA: TGTGCCAGCAGTGAAAGGGCAGGGACAGGGGGCCGAAGTAATTCACCCCTCCACTTT.

This clonotype turned up a few times. J is TRBJ1-5 and V is TRBV4-2; D possibly corresponds to TRBD1 (5 bases). The CDR3 has 16 amino acids. Germline assignment: CDR1 LGHNA and CDR2 YNFKEQ. V gave up 1 base and J gave up 3 bases, with 13 bases separating them. Written as DNA, the CDR3 is TGTGCCAGCAGCCAAGCCGGAGGAGGGGACAATCAGCCCCAGCATTTT. It yields the protein CASSQAGGGDNQPQHF.

V usage is TRBV28 and J usage is TRBJ1-5, with 7 positions matching TRBD1. V trimming: 2 bases; J trimming: 7 bases; junction bases outside the gene matches: 2. Germline V gene sequence: CDR1 MDHEN, CDR2 SYDVKM. The CDR3 is 13 residues long. CDR3 coding DNA: TGTGCCAGCAGTTTACCAGGGGGGCAGCCCCAGCATTTT. The encoded protein is CASSLPGGQPQHF.

This clonotype was observed a few times. The chain couples TRBV5-1 to TRBJ1-1; no clear D gene. CDR1 is SGHRS and CDR2 is YFSETQ in the germline V gene. Trimming removed 1 base from V and 5 bases from J, with 12 bases in between. The CDR3 length is 14 residues. CDR3 nucleotide sequence: TGCGCCAGCAGCTTGTGGGGTAGTGGGACTGAAGCTTTCTTT. It codes for CASSLWGSGTEAFF.

The chain has TRBV6-5 and TRBJ2-6; D is possibly TRBD1 (5 bases). CDR1 is MNHEY and CDR2 is SVGAGI in the germline V gene. The CDR3 consists of 15 residues. Trimming pared 7 bases from V and 0 bases from J, leaving 10 bases between. The CDR3 region has the DNA TGTGCCAGCAATCCAGGGTCCTCTGGGGCCAACGTCCTGACTTTC. Translation: CASNPGSSGANVLTF.

The rearrangement links TRBV9 to TRBJ2-3; TRBD2 might be the D (6 bases). CDR1 and CDR2 (germline): SGDLS, YYNGEE. Trimming took 3 bases from V and 0 from J, leaving 14 bases between them. This CDR3 is built from 16 residues. The CDR3 DNA is TGTGCCAGCAGCGGAACCGGGACTTTTAGCACAGATACGCAGTATTTT. Translating it yields CASSGTGTFSTDTQYF.

This clonotype was recorded a few times. The chain combines TRBV10-3 with TRBJ1-2, with unresolved D. With 7 bases removed from V and 4 bases from J, the gap between germline ends came to 13 bases. The CDR3 length is 13 residues. Germline lookup yields CDR1 ENHRY and CDR2 SYGVKD. The CDR3 DNA reads TGTGCCATCAAGACCGGGAGATTCTATGGCTACACCTTC. It codes for CAIKTGRFYGYTF.

The chain has TRBV3-1 and TRBJ1-1; maybe TRBD1 (5 bases). The CDR3 is 14 residues long. Trimming left V 4 bases short and J 1 base short, with 10 bases between. Germline V gene data show CDR1 as LGHDT and CDR2 as YNNKEL (reference sequence). The CDR3 here is CASSLQVWNTEAFF. CDR3 in DNA: TGTGCCAGCAGCCTACAGGTGTGGAACACTGAAGCTTTCTTT.

The V and J genes are TRBV7-2 and TRBJ1-5, with D uncertain. V lost 2 bases to trimming and J lost 7 bases, with 9 bases between them. CDR3 length: 13 residues. Germline lookup yields CDR1 SGHTA and CDR2 FQGNSA. CDR3 nucleotide sequence: TGTGCCAGCAGCTTAAACCTTAGACAGCCCCAGCATTTT. As protein: CASSLNLRQPQHF.

This clonotype was observed a handful of times. Here the CDR3 DNA reads TGTGCCAGCAGCCCAGGGGGCTCAACTGAAGCTTTCTTT. Translated: CASSPGGSTEAFF. This chain joins TRBV12-3 or TRBV12-4 and TRBJ1-1, with 8 bases fitting TRBD1. The CDR3 contains 13 residues. With 6 bases clipped from V and 5 bases from J, the junction kept 5 bases outside the gene matches.

V usage is TRBV4-1 and J usage is TRBJ1-5; 8 bases are a match to TRBD1. This CDR3 spans 15 amino acids. Germline CDR1 reads MGHRA; CDR2 reads YSYEKL. With 1 base clipped from V and 3 bases from J, the junction kept 2 bases outside the gene matches. CDR3 sequence: CASSQAGGPNQPQHF. The CDR3, as DNA: TGCGCCAGCAGCCAAGCAGGGGGCCCCAATCAGCCCCAGCATTTT.

This chain connects TRBV5-1 to TRBJ2-7; D is unresolved. Germline V CDR1 and CDR2: SGHRS, YFSETQ. This CDR3 contains 14 residues. The V end lost 0 bases, the J end lost 1 base, and 8 bases lay between the germline ends. The CDR3 DNA reads TGCGCCAGCAGCTTGGCCGTCGGGTCCTACGAGCAGTACTTC. It is translated as CASSLAVGSYEQYF.

This clonotype was counted only a few times. The CDR3 DNA sequence: TGCGCCAGCAGCTTCCGGGGGGAGCCCGGAGGGACTGAAGCTTTCTTT. Its translation is CASSFRGEPGGTEAFF. V is TRBV4-1 and J is TRBJ1-1; D might be TRBD1 (5 bases). This CDR3 has 16 amino acids. Germline V CDR1 and CDR2: MGHRA, YSYEKL. V lost 5 bases, J lost 5 bases, and 21 bases lay in between.

The V gene is TRBV29-1, the J gene TRBJ1-2; D remains ambiguous. Trimming took off 2 bases at V and 4 bases at J, with 14 bases between the two ends. Germline loops: CDR1 SQVTM, CDR2 ANQGSEA. This CDR3 region has 14 residues. CDR3 nucleotide sequence: TGCAGCGTTGAACGGGTAGGACGGAGCTATGGCTACACCTTC. It codes for CSVERVGRSYGYTF.

This clonotype showed up just a few times. The chain employs TRBV20-1 and TRBJ1-2; D call uncertain. V shed 0 bases and J shed 0 bases, with 17 bases lying between them. The V gene's germline CDR1 is DFQATT and CDR2 SNEGSKA (reference sequence). This CDR3 comprises 17 residues. The CDR3 DNA is TGCAGTGCTAGAGAGAGTCCCCGGCTGGTGGCTAACTATGGCTACACCTTC. It is translated as CSARESPRLVANYGYTF.

The chain is built from TRBV3-1 and TRBJ1-2; 7 positions match TRBD1. The CDR3 totals 15 residues. CDR1 LGHDT and CDR2 YNNKEL come from the germline V gene (reference sequence). V trimming: 5 bases; J trimming: 8 bases; junction bases outside the gene matches: 14. CDR3 protein: CASSARGTAVGGYTF. As DNA, the CDR3 is TGTGCCAGCAGCGCCCGTGGGACAGCAGTCGGCGGCTACACCTTC.